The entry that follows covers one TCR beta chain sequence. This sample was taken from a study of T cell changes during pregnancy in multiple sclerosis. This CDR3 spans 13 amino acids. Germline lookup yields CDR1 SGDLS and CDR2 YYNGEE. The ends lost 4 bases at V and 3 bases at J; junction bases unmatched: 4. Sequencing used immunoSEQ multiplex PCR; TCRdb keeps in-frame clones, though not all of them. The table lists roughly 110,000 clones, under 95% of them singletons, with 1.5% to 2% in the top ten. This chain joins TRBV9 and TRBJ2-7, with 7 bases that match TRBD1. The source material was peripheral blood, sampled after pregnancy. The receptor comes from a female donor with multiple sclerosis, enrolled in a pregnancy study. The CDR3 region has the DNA TGTGCCAGCAGCCCGGGACAGTTCTACGAGCAGTACTTC. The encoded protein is CASSPGQFYEQYF.